The rows below give T cell receptor beta chains drawn from one sample of a study of pediatric ulcerative colitis. The table came from immunoSEQ multiplex PCR; TCRdb's copy has only in-frame clones and leaves some out. In the table there are about 15,000 clones, approximately 74% of which are singletons. Specimen: gut tissue. The receptors derive from a girl aged 5 to 17 with moderate ulcerative colitis. Both conserved end residues are part of each CDR3. Fields, in order: CDR3 length, V gene, J gene, CDR3 protein.

>16|TRBV9|TRBJ1-1
CASSPLVGRGYTEAFF
>15|TRBV18|TRBJ2-3
CASSLAGGHADTQYF
>16|TRBV2|TRBJ1-6
CASSEARKSYNSPLHF
>15|TRBV9|TRBJ1-4
CASSVAAGPNEKLFF
>14|TRBV6-1|TRBJ1-5
CASSWDRGSQPQHF
>13|TRBV12-5|TRBJ1-3
CASGSLIGNTIYF
>14|TRBV28|TRBJ2-1
CASSLLAGNNEQFF
>14|TRBV27|TRBJ2-5
CASSKSERIETQYF
>15|TRBV9|TRBJ2-1
CASSLIGSSYNEQFF
>14|TRBV15|TRBJ2-7
CATSWDSLKDEQYF
>16|TRBV5-4|TRBJ2-4
CASSLSGQGPKNIQYF
>15|TRBV5-1|TRBJ2-2
CASSLTQLNTGELFF
>13|TRBV7-8|TRBJ2-7
CASSSNSGYEQYF
>14|TRBV5-6|TRBJ1-6
CASSLGQSSSPLHF
>15|TRBV7-9|TRBJ2-1
CASSQDRVAYNEQFF
>13|TRBV14|TRBJ2-7
CASSQETLRGQYF
>15|TRBV5-1|TRBJ1-1
CASRGLGAMNTEAFF
>14|TRBV6-1|TRBJ1-4
CASRVRGANEKLFF
>13|TRBV30|TRBJ1-5
CAWGTGVNQPQHF
>14|TRBV7-2|TRBJ2-2
CASSAQIHTGELFF
>16|TRBV4-1|TRBJ2-1
CASSQELAGGYNEQFF
>14|TRBV2|TRBJ2-4
CASREGGTVNIQYF
>15|TRBV9|TRBJ2-7
CASSVQGGFSYEQYF
>15|TRBV27|TRBJ1-1
CASRSYQGLGTEAFF
>15|TRBV10-3|TRBJ1-1
CAISEETTMNTEAFF
>11|TRBV19|TRBJ1-1
CASRSGRAAFF
>11|TRBV20-1|TRBJ1-2
CSAEKTGPYTF
>14|TRBV9|TRBJ2-3
CASSVGTNTDTQYF
>14|TRBV19|TRBJ2-6
CASGRDSGANVLTF
>15|TRBV28|TRBJ2-2
CASSLMGGDTGELFF
>16|TRBV19|TRBJ2-3
CASTSRLASFSDTQYF
>13|TRBV2|TRBJ1-2
CASSGGRDYGYTF
>12|TRBV6-4|TRBJ2-3
CASSEGTDTQYF
>18|TRBV28|TRBJ2-6
CASSLGLAYLSGANVLTF
>15|TRBV5-4|TRBJ1-1
CASSLGGDMNTEAFF
>14|TRBV18|TRBJ1-5
CASSPQTGNQPQHF
>14|TRBV30|TRBJ2-3
CASTEGAGTDTQYF
>13|TRBV30|TRBJ2-1
CAWISGVGHEQFF
>13|TRBV18|TRBJ1-1
CASSPSDSRGAFF
>13|TRBV28|TRBJ2-7
CAIGRGRVLEQYF
>16|TRBV7-9|TRBJ2-3
CASSATGTTSTDTQYF
>15|TRBV5-1|TRBJ2-1
CASSLRGSSYNEQFF
>17|TRBV7-2|TRBJ1-2
CASTFIRVATWGYGYTF
>15|TRBV6-4|TRBJ2-7
CASSQRRLYSYEQYF
>15|TRBV6-1|TRBJ2-2
CASSEASGTTGELFF
>14|TRBV6-5|TRBJ2-7
CASNKDRGNYEQYF